This TCR beta chain was observed in a study of blood T cell repertoires in COVID-19. Study-level background: The cDNA or gDNA used as material had been derived from T cells, B-cell-depleted T cells, or PBMCs.

This CDR3 comprises 13 residues. Germline V gives CDR1 SGHNT, CDR2 YYREEE (reference sequence). The V end was cut by 6 bases, the J end by 6 bases, with 15 bases between. This clone was found a few times. Participant-reported clinical history was the basis for cohort assignment. Source study methods: Estimation of nucleated cell counts relied on the amplification of reference gene primers. Assay: immunoSEQ multiplex PCR; the TCRdb copy retains only in-frame clones and omits some. That table is the source of V, J and clone size, and D and trimming were worked out from the DNA. This repertoire shows about 320,000 clones, under 90% found once; its top ten account for under 11%.

The specimen was PBMCs or T cells enriched from blood (not recorded which). The genes are TRBV5-4 and TRBJ1-1; TRBD1 might be the D (5 bases). This clonotype originated in a woman aged 18-29 years who had recovered from COVID-19. CDR3 in DNA: TGTGCCAGCACGGACCCAGGGCACGCTGAAGCTTTCTTT. This codes for CASTDPGHAEAFF.